The rows below give T cell receptor beta chains drawn from one sample of a study of CD8+CD57+ T cells in acquired aplastic anemia. TCRdb ran MiXCR on the reads and lists one entry per CDR3 protein. The data contain about 420,000 distinct CDR3 sequences, roughly 64% of them singletons. The sample taken for sequencing was sorted CD4+, CD8+, or CD8+CD57+ T cells (not recorded which) from PBMCs. These receptor sequences come from a human donor in good health, serving as a control. The conserved cysteine and the conserved F or W are not part of the CDR3 here. Each record gives: J gene, CDR3 length, clone size, V gene, CDR3 protein. Clone size, where shown, is once, few, many, or a class for clones that have expanded.

TRBJ1-2 19 . TRBV11-3 ASSLDSAGNYLLLANYGYT
TRBJ2-3 13 . TRBV2 AGSTGTGGTDTQY
TRBJ1-2 13 many TRBV19 ASSIVGQEPYGYT
TRBJ1-3 12 few TRBV10-3 AIRTTGSGNTMY
TRBJ2-3 11 . TRBV20-1 SARVPSGVSQY
TRBJ2-7 11 . TRBV10-3 AISDGRRYEQY
TRBJ2-1 14 many TRBV5-1 ASSSSGTSSYNEQF
TRBJ2-2 13 . TRBV5-1 ASSVLAADDGELF
TRBJ2-7 10 once TRBV7-6 ASGGLAAEQY
TRBJ2-7 11 many TRBV6-2/TRBV6-3 ASSGSEGEEQY
TRBJ1-6 14 many TRBV20-1 SAPPPNRVYNSPLH
TRBJ2-7 11 . TRBV5-4 ASSLSGKYEQY
TRBJ1-1 10 . TRBV24-1 ASRGVIREAF
TRBJ2-2 14 . TRBV5-5 ASSLGSGAGVGELF
TRBJ1-3 12 . TRBV20-1 SAASAEGDHTIY
TRBJ2-1 15 many TRBV11-1 ASSSGRWGQGYNEQF
TRBJ2-7 10 . TRBV15 ATSRDTYEQY
TRBJ2-3 15 . TRBV9 ASSLAGGGGPTDTQY
TRBJ1-2 11 . TRBV14 ASSRSLSYGYT
TRBJ1-3 14 . TRBV19 ASTAGDTGVGNTIY
TRBJ2-7 13 . TRBV10-2 ASSLGAGSSYEQY
TRBJ1-2 13 . TRBV20-1 SAMNSEAFLYGYT
TRBJ1-2 12 . TRBV6-1 ASTGYFGGYGYT
TRBJ2-7 12 . TRBV7-2 ASSLARAADQLF
TRBJ2-7 11 . TRBV12-5 ASGLVGHYEQY
TRBJ2-1 15 . TRBV25-1 ASSESGGRALTNEQF
TRBJ1-4 13 many TRBV11-2 ASSGNRDSDQKLF
TRBJ2-3 13 . TRBV5-5 ASSFAGEDTDTQY
TRBJ1-1 13 few TRBV2 ASSLQGHANTEAF
TRBJ1-1 11 . TRBV15 ATSRGTGTEAF
TRBJ1-2 10 many TRBV6-1 ASSRQDYGYT
TRBJ1-2 13 . TRBV15 ATSLGTAGGYGYT
TRBJ1-5 14 many TRBV6-1 ASSEVWAAVGQPQH
TRBJ1-6 11 . TRBV10-3 ATWGDLDSPLH
TRBJ1-1 12 . TRBV5-1 ASSLPAGEIEAF
TRBJ2-7 9 . TRBV20-1 SAREGEGTY
TRBJ2-2 13 . TRBV7-2 ASSLYRRGSGTLF
TRBJ1-6 15 few TRBV7-8 ASSLLGVGSDNSPLH
TRBJ1-4 11 many TRBV6-1 ASTRGLMEKLF
TRBJ2-7 12 few TRBV10-3 ASSYLQGANEQY
TRBJ2-7 12 many TRBV7-2 ASSLGTSSYEQY
TRBJ2-3 10 . TRBV7-2 ASHRGPYTQY
TRBJ2-7 10 . TRBV10-3 ASRETGHAHY
TRBJ1-6 12 . TRBV11-2 ACAGQRHNSPLR
TRBJ1-2 12 . TRBV7-6 ASSLRASREKLF
TRBJ1-2 12 . TRBV2 ASSAFGTGEGYT